Included here is one T cell receptor beta chain sequence, with context. As yet, its antigen is unknown. The data were obtained in a study of cytomegalovirus exposure and HLA in healthy donors. The study, taken as a whole, reports: Several of the most significant clusters appeared, in a later analysis, to be linked to common viral pathogens.

Trimming stripped 2 bases from V and 4 bases from J, with 9 bases between. This CDR3 region has 14 residues. Germline lookup yields CDR1 WNHNN and CDR2 SYGVQD (reference sequence). 13 Jbeta primers and 60 Vbeta primers were used for the PCR. The data were produced by immunoSEQ multiplex PCR, yet TCRdb's version contains in-frame clones alone and is incomplete. The table includes approximately 150,000 clones, approximately 73% detected once. The TCR was taken from a man younger than 40 in good health and CMV-seropositive. This rearrangement joins TRBV10-1 to TRBJ2-1; D possibly corresponds to TRBD2 (5 bases). Material for sequencing was PBMCs. CDR3 sequence: CASSEEGAYNEQFF. The CDR3 coding sequence is TGCGCCAGCAGTGAGGAGGGTGCATACAATGAGCAGTTCTTC.